The 9 T cell receptor beta chains presented below share a single source sample, sequenced in a study of T cells in localized non-small cell lung cancer (dated by TCRdb to the early 2020s). To prepare the library, the immunoSEQ multiplex PCR assay was applied. The table comes from immuneACCESS by way of TCRdb, which keeps in-frame sequences with V and J called. Part of the clones is missing from these tables; in studies checked, under half for an unresolved V gene and the rest for unknown reasons. The table for this sample lists more than 550 clones; approximately 25% of them were counted only once. The ten biggest clones cover about 21% of the sample. The specimen comprised normal lung tissue next to the tumor, sampled before any cancer treatment. The receptors derive from a woman aged 35 to 70 with stage II squamous cell lung carcinoma.

The chain couples TRBV28 to TRBJ1-6; 7 bases match TRBD1. Trimming at V came to 2 bases and at J to 11 bases, leaving 6 bases not matched to a gene. The CDR3 is 14 residues long. Looked up from germline, CDR1 is MDHEN and CDR2 is SYDVKM. In DNA, the CDR3 is TGTGCCAGCAGTTTAACCCCGACAGGGCCACCCCTCCACTTT. Its translation is CASSLTPTGPPLHF.

This clone has more than one count but fewer than ten. The chain links TRBV19 to TRBJ1-1; perhaps TRBD1 as D (5 bases). In germline, CDR1 is LNHDA, CDR2 SQIVND (reference sequence). The V and J ends lost 4 bases and 2 bases respectively, with 17 bases between them. There are 16 residues in the CDR3. CDR3 loop: CASSKGLGRANTEAFF. The CDR3 region has the DNA TGTGCCAGTAGTAAAGGGCTGGGCAGGGCTAACACTGAAGCTTTCTTT. Complete variable domain (other parts from reference TRBV19 and TRBJ1-1): DGGITQSPKYLFRKEGQNVTLSCEQNLNHDAMYWYRQDPGQGLRLIYYSQIVNDFQKGDIAEGYSVSREKKESFPLTVTSAQKNPTAFYLCASSKGLGRANTEAFFGQGTRLTVV.

This clone is labeled as large (0.1 to 1%). The chain uses TRBV9 and TRBJ2-7; D may correspond to TRBD1 or TRBD2 (5 bases each). The germline CDR1 and CDR2 sequences are SGDLS and YYNGEE. V lost 4 bases and J 2 bases, leaving 19 bases between the germline ends. The CDR3 has 16 residues. The CDR3 protein is CASSSGRSGLPYEQYF. For the CDR3, the DNA is TGTGCCAGCAGCTCGGGGCGGAGCGGTCTCCCCTACGAGCAGTACTTC.

A word on this clone: A junction boundary mismatches the germline segment, possibly from a read error. The chain recombines TRBV28 with TRBJ2-7; D is possibly TRBD2 (6 bases). The CDR3 has 13 amino acids. Germline CDR1 MDHEN, CDR2 SYDVKM. The CDR3 DNA follows: TGTGCCAGCAGTCGGAGGGGCTCCGACGAGCAGTACTTC. Its protein is CASSRRGSDEQYF. Variable domain in full (rest from reference TRBV28 and TRBJ2-7): DVKVTQSSRYLVKRTGEKVFLECVQDMDHENMFWYRQDPGLGLRLIYFSYDVKMKEKGDIPEGYSVSREKKERFSLILESASTNQTSMYLCASSRRGSDEQYFGPGTRLTVT.

This clone was seen a handful of times. The genes are TRBV4-1 and TRBJ1-5; TRBD1 matches at 9 bases. After removal of 1 base from V and 0 bases from J, the junction contained 7 bases not matched to a gene. Germline CDR1 reads MGHRA; CDR2 reads YSYEKL. The CDR3 contains 18 residues. CDR3 sequence (DNA): TGCGCCAGCAGCCAAGGGACAGGGGAAGCCCTTAGCAATCAGCCCCAGCATTTT. Translating it yields CASSQGTGEALSNQPQHF.

This clone is deemed medium-sized. The V and J genes are TRBV11-3 and TRBJ1-6; perhaps TRBD1 as D (5 bases). Germline CDR1 is SGHNT and CDR2 is YENEEA. CDR3 length: 14 residues. The V gene lost 5 bases and the J gene lost 9 bases, with 14 bases spanning the gap. CDR3 protein: CASSHGGFGSPLHF. DNA of the CDR3: TGTGCCAGCAGCCACGGGGGATTCGGTTCACCCCTCCACTTT.

This rearrangement joins TRBV5-1 to TRBJ1-5, with 8 positions matching TRBD1. From germline, CDR1 is SGHRS and CDR2 YFSETQ. This CDR3 has 14 amino acids. Unmatched junction bases numbered 2, after V lost 0 bases and J lost 6 bases. The CDR3 sequence: CASSLDRGSQPQHF. The CDR3 DNA reads as TGCGCCAGCAGCTTGGACAGGGGGAGTCAGCCCCAGCATTTT.

Relative to its sample, this clone is medium-sized. The V call is TRBV11-3, the J call TRBJ2-5; D is undetermined. The CDR3 totals 14 residues. The ends were cut back, 5 bases at V and 3 bases at J, with 13 bases in the middle. CDR1 is SGHNT and CDR2 is YENEEA in the germline V gene. CDR3 coding DNA: TGTGCCAGCAGCGCCCAAATAGGGAAAGAGACCCAGTACTTC. Amino acid sequence: CASSAQIGKETQYF.

The CDR3 DNA follows: TGTGCCAGCAGTGAAGCATGGACAGGGGGCGAGCAGTACGTC. Amino acids: CASSEAWTGGEQYV. This chain connects TRBV6-1 to TRBJ2-7, with 10 bases matching TRBD1. V was clipped by 0 bases and J by 6 bases; unmatched bases: 2. The CDR3 extends over 14 amino acids. Germline V gene sequence: CDR1 MNHNS, CDR2 SASEGT.